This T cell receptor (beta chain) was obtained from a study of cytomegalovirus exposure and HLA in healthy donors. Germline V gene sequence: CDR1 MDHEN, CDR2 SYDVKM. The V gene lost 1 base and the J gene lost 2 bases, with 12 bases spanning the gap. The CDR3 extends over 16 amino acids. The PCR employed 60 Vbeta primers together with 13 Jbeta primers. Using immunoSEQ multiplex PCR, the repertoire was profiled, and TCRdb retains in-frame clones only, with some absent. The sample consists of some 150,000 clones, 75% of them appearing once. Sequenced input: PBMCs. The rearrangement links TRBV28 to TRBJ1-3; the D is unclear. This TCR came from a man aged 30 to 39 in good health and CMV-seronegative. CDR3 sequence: CASSLLYGDPGNTIYF. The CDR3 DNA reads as TGTGCCAGCAGTTTATTATACGGAGATCCTGGAAACACCATATATTTT.